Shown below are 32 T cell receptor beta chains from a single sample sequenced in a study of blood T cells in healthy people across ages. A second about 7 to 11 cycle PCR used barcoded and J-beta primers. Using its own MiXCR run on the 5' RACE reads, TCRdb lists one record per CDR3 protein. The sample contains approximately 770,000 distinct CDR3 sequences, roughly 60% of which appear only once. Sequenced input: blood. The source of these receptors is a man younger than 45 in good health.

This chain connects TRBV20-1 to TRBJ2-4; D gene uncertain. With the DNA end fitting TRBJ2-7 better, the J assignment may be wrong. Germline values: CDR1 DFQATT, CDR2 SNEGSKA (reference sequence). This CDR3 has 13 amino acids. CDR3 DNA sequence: TGCAGTGCTAGTAGGACGGAAACCTACGAGCAGTACTTC. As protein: CSASRTETYEQYF.

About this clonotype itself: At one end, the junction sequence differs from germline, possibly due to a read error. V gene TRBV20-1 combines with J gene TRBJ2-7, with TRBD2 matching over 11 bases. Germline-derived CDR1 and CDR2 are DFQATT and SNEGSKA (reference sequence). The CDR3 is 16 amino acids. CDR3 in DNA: TGCAGTGCCAGAGGTCTTAGCGGGAGGGCCTTTTACGAGCAGTACTTC. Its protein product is CSARGLSGRAFYEQYF.

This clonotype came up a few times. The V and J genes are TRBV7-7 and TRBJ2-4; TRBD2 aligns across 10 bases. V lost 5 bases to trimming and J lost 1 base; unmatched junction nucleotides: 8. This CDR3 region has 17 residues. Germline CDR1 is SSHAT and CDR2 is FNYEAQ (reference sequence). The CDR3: CASSPTLLAGAKNIQYF. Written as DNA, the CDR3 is TGTGCCAGCAGCCCAACCCTACTAGCGGGGGCCAAAAACATTCAGTACTTC. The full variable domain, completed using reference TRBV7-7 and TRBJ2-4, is GAGVSQSPRYKVTKRGQDVTLRCDPISSHATLYWYQQALGQGPEFLTYFNYEAQPDKSGLPSDRFSAERPEGSISTLTIQRTEQRDSAMYRCASSPTLLAGAKNIQYFGAGTRLSVL.

The CDR3 DNA reads as TGTGCCAGCAGCATCGCTAGCGGTAATACGCAGTATTTT. Protein sequence: CASSIASGNTQYF. The chain joins TRBV9 to TRBJ2-3; 7 bases are shared with TRBD2. The CDR3 length is 13 residues. CDR1 is SGDLS, CDR2 YYNGEE, per germline. Losses at the gene ends were 4 bases for V and 7 bases for J; bases not matched to a gene: 6.

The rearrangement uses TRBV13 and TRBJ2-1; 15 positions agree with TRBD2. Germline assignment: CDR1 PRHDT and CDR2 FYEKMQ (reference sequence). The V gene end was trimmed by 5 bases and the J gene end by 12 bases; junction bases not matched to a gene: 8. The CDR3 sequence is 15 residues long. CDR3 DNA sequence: TGTGCCAGCAGCGGGGGACTAGCGGGGGGCAGAGGGCAGTTCTTC. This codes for CASSGGLAGGRGQFF.

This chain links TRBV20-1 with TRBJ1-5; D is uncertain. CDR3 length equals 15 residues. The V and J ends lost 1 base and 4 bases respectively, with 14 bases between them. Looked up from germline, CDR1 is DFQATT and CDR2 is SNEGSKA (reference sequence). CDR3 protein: CSARATAADNQPQHF. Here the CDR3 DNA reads TGCAGTGCTAGAGCGACGGCGGCCGATAATCAGCCCCAGCATTTT.

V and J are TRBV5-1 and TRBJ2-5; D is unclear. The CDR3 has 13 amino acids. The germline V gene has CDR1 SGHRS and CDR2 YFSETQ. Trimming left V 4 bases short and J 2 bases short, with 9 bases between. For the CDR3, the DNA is TGCGCCAGCAGCGTACTCAGACAAGAGACCCAGTACTTC. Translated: CASSVLRQETQYF.

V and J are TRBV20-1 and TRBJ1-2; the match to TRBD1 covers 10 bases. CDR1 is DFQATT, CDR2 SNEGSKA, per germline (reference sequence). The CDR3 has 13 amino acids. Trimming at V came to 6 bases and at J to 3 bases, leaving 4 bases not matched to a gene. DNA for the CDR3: TGCAGTGCCCCGGACAGGGGGGACTATGGCTACACCTTC. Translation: CSAPDRGDYGYTF.

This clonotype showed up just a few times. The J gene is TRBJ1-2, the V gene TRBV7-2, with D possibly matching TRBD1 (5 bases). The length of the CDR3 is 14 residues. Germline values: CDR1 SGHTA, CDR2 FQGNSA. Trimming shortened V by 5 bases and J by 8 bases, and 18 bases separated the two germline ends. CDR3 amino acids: CASSPGGTAKGYTF. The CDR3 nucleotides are TGTGCCAGCAGCCCCGGAGGGACCGCTAAAGGCTACACCTTC.

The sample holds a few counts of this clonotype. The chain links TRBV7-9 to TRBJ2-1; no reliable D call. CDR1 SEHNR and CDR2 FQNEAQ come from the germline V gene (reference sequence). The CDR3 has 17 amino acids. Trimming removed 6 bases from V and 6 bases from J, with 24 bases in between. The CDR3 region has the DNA TGTGCCAGCAGGTACTCAAAAGACTTTTTATTCGTCAATGAGCAGTTCTTC. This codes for CASRYSKDFLFVNEQFF. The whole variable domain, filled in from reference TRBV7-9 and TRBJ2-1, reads DTGVSQNPRHKITKRGQNVTFRCDPISEHNRLYWYRQTLGQGPEFLTYFQNEAQLEKSRLLSDRFSAERPKGSFSTLEIQRTEQGDSAMYLCASRYSKDFLFVNEQFFGPGTRLTVL.

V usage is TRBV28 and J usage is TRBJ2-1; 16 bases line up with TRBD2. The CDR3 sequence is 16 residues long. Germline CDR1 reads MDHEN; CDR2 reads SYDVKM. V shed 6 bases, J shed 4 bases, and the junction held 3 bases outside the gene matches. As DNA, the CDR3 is TGTGCCAGCAGAACGGGACTAGCGGGAGGGTACAATGAGCAGTTCTTC. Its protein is CASRTGLAGGYNEQFF.

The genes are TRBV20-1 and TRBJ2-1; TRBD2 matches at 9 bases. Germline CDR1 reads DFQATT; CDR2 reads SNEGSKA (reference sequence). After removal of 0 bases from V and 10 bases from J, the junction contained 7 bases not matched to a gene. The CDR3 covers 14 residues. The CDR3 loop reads CSARDSGGWGEQFF. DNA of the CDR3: TGCAGTGCTAGAGATAGCGGGGGCTGGGGGGAGCAGTTCTTC.

CDR3 coding DNA: TGTGCCTGCCGCGAGACAGGGGGCACTGAAGCTTTCTTT. Translation gives CACRETGGTEAFF. The chain uses TRBV7-9 and TRBJ1-1; TRBD1 matches 9 bases. The junction had 8 bases not matched to a gene; V was cut back by 11 bases and J by 4 bases. This CDR3 comprises 13 residues. Germline lookup yields CDR1 SEHNR and CDR2 FQNEAQ (reference sequence).

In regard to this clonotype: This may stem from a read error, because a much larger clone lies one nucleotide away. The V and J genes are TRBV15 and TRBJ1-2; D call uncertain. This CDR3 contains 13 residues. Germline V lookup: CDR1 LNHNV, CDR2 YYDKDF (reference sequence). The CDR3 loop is CASSGTDGRGYTF. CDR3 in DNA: TGTGCCTCCAGCGGCACGGACGGTCGAGGCTACACCTTC.

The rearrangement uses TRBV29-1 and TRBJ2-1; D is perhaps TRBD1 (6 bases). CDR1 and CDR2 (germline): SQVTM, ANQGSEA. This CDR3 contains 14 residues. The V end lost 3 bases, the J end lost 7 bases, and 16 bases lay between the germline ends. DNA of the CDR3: TGCAGCGTTGATAGTAACAGGGCCGCTAATGAGCAGTTCTTC. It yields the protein CSVDSNRAANEQFF.

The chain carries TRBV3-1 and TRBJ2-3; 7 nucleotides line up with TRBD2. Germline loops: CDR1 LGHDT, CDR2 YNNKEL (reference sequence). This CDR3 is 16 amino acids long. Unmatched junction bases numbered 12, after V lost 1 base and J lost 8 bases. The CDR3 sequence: CASSQVGGGPRGTQYF. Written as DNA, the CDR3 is TGTGCCAGCAGCCAAGTCGGGGGAGGGCCTAGGGGTACGCAGTATTTT.

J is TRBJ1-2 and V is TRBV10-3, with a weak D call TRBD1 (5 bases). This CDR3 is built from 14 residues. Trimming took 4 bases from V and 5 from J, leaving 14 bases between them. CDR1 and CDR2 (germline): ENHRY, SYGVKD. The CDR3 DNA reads TGTGCCATCAGTGTTGGGACGGTTGCTTATGGCTACACCTTC. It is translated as CAISVGTVAYGYTF.

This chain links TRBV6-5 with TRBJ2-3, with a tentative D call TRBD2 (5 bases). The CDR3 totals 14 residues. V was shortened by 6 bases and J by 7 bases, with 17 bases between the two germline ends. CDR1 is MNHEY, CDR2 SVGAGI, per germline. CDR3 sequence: CASSPGIARNTQYF. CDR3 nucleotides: TGTGCCAGCAGCCCGGGAATCGCTCGAAATACGCAGTATTTT.

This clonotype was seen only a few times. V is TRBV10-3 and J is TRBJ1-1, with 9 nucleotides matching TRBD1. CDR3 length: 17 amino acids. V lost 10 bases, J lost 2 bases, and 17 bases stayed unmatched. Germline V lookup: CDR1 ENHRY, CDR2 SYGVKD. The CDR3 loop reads CATSTTENRGRNTEAFF. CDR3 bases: TGTGCCACCTCAACAACGGAAAACAGGGGGCGAAACACTGAAGCTTTCTTT.

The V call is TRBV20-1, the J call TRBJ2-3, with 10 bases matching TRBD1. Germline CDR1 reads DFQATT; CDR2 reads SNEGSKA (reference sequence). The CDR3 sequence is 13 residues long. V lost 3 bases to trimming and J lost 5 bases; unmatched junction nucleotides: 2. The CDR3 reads CSARTGGIDTQYF. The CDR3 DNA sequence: TGCAGTGCTAGGACAGGGGGCATAGATACGCAGTATTTT.

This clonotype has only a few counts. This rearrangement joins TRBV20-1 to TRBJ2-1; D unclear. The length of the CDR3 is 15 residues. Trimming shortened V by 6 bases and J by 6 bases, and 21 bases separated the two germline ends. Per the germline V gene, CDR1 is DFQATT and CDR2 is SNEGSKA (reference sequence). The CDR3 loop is CSAANLRVTSNEQFF. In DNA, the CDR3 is TGCAGTGCCGCAAACCTTAGAGTGACAAGCAATGAGCAGTTCTTC.

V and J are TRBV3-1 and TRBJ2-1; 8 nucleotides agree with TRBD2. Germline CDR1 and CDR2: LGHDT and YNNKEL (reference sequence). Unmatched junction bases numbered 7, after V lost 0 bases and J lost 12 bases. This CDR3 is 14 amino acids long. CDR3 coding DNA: TGTGCCAGCAGCCAAGACGGGGGGGTAGGTAGGCAGTTCTTC. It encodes CASSQDGGVGRQFF.

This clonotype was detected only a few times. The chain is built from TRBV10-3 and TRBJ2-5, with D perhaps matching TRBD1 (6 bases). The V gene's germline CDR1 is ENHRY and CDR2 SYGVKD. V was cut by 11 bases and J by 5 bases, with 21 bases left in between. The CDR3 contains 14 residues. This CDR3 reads CAARAQGGQETQYF. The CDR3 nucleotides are TGTGCCGCCCGAGCACAGGGTGGTCAGGAGACCCAGTACTTC.

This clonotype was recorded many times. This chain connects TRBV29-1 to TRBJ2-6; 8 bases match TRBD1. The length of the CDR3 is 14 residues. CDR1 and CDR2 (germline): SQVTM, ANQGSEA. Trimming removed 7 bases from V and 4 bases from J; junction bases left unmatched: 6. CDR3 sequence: CSARGLPGANVLTF. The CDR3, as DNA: TGCAGCGCCAGGGGGCTTCCGGGGGCCAACGTCCTGACTTTC.

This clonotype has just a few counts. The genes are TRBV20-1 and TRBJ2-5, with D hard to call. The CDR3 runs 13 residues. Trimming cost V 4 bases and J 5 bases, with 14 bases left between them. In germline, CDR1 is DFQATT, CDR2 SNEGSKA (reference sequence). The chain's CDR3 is CSATLAFGETQYF. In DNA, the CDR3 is TGCAGTGCTACTCTGGCCTTCGGGGAGACCCAGTACTTC.

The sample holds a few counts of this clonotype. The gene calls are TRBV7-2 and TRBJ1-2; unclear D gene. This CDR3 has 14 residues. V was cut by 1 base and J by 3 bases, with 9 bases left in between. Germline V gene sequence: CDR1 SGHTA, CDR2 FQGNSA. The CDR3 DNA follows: TGTGCCAGCAGCTTAGTGGCAGGTCACTATGGCTACACCTTC. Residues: CASSLVAGHYGYTF.

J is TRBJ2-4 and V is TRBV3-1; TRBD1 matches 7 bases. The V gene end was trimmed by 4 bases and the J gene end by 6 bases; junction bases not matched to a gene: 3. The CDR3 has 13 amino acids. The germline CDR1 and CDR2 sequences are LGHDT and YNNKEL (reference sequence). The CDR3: CASSLDRANIQYF. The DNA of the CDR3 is TGTGCCAGCAGCCTCGACAGGGCAAACATTCAGTACTTC.

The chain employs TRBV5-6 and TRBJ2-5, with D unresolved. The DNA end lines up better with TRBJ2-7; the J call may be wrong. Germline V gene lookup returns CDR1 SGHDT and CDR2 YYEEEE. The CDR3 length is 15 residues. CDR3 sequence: CASSLYLESGYEQYF. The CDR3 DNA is TGTGCCAGCAGCTTGTATTTGGAGTCTGGGTACGAGCAGTACTTC.

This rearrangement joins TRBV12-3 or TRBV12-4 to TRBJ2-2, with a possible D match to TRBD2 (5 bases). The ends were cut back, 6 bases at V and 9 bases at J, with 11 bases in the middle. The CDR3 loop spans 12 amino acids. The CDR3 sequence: CASRKEGWELFF. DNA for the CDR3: TGTGCCAGCAGGAAAGAGGGCTGGGAGCTGTTTTTT.

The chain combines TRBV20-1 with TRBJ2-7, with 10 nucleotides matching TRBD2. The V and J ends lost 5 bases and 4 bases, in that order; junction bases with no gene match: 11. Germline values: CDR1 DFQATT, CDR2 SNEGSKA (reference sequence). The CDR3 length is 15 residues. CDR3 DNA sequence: TGCAGTGCTCCAACTAGCGGGATGGGGGGGTACGAGCAGTACTTC. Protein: CSAPTSGMGGYEQYF.

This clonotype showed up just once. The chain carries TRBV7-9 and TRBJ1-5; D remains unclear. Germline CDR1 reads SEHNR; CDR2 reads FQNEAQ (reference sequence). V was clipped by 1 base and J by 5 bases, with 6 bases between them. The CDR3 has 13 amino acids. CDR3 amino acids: CASSLGDDQPQHF. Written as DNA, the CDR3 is TGTGCCAGCAGCTTAGGCGATGATCAGCCCCAGCATTTT.

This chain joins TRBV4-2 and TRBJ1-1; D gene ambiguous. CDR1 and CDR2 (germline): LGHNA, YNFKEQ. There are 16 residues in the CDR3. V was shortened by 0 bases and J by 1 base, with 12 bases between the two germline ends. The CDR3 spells CASSQESDGENTEAFF. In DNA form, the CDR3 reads TGTGCCAGCAGCCAAGAATCCGATGGAGAGAACACTGAAGCTTTCTTT.